Listed below are T cell receptor beta chains from one sample, sequenced in a study of Ad26.COV2.S vaccination and SARS-CoV-2 variants. The data were produced by immunoSEQ multiplex PCR, yet TCRdb's version contains in-frame clones alone and is incomplete. Of about 240,000 clones listed, roughly 90% were seen once; the top ten hold about 11%. The sequences come from peripheral blood, collected in a trial of Ad26.COV2.S vaccine versus placebo. These receptors all come from a person between 18 and 65 years old who received the Ad26.COV2.S COVID-19 vaccine or a placebo. CDR3s include the opening cysteine and the closing phenylalanine or tryptophan. A D gene is named only where the DNA matches it firmly. Clone size is given for some rows only: seen once, a few or many times, or a class if the clone is expanded.

J,D,size,V,DNA,CDR3
TRBJ2-3,TRBD1,.,TRBV19,TGTGCCAGTAGTTCCCAGACAGGGGCAGATACGCAGTATTTT,CASSSQTGADTQYF
TRBJ1-6,.,.,TRBV19,TGTGCCAGTAGTACTCCCGGGGATTCACCCCTCCACTTT,CASSTPGDSPLHF
TRBJ1-4,.,.,TRBV30,TGTGCCTGGAGTGTATATAGGCTGGACAGTAGACCTAATGAAAAACTGTTTTTT,CAWSVYRLDSRPNEKLFF
TRBJ2-5,.,.,TRBV28,TGTGCCAGCAGTACGGACAGCTTTGGGGTGGAGACCCAGTACTTC,CASSTDSFGVETQYF
TRBJ1-2,.,once,TRBV29-1,TGCAGCGTTTCAGGGGATGCTGGCTACACCTTC,CSVSGDAGYTF
TRBJ2-5,.,.,TRBV7-2,TGTGCCAGCAGCTTGACAGCGAACCGAGGAGAGACCCAGTACTTC,CASSLTANRGETQYF
TRBJ2-7,TRBD1,.,TRBV5-6,TGTGCCAGCAGCATTCCGGGACAGGGCAGCTCCTACGAGCAGTACTTC,CASSIPGQGSSYEQYF
TRBJ2-7,.,.,TRBV7-6,TGTGCCAGCAGCTTAGCGCGGGGAGGCGAGCAGTACTTC,CASSLARGGEQYF
TRBJ2-7,.,.,TRBV5-5,TGTGCCAGCAGCTTGGCGGCAACGGATCCAACCTACGAGCAGTACTTC,CASSLAATDPTYEQYF
TRBJ1-4,.,.,TRBV2,TGTGCCAGCAGGCCCGATGATGAAAAACTGTTTTTT,CASRPDDEKLFF
TRBJ2-6,TRBD1,.,TRBV6-1,TGTGCCAGCAGTGGGGCTGGACAGGGCAAAATCTCTGGGGCCAACGTCCTGACTTTC,CASSGAGQGKISGANVLTF
TRBJ1-2,.,few,TRBV7-8,TGTGCCAGCAGCAAAGGGGCGGAGAACCATGGCTACACCTTC,CASSKGAENHGYTF
TRBJ1-1,.,.,TRBV7-9,TGTGCCAGCAGTTTACCCTTGAGGGCGAACACTGAAGCTTTCTTT,CASSLPLRANTEAFF
TRBJ1-5,.,.,TRBV24-1,TGTGCCACCATTAGACGGTATAGCAATCAGCCCCAGCATTTT,CATIRRYSNQPQHF
TRBJ1-2,.,once,TRBV15,TGTGCCACCAGCAGAGATGGGAGGGCCGTTGGCTACACCTTC,CATSRDGRAVGYTF
TRBJ1-5,.,once,TRBV3-1/TRBV3-2,TGTGCCAGCAGCCAAGGGCATCAGCCCCAGCATTTT,CASSQGHQPQHF
TRBJ2-4,.,.,TRBV25-1,TGTGCCAGCAGTGAAATGAGGCAGGGTGACATTCAGTACTTC,CASSEMRQGDIQYF
TRBJ2-3,.,.,TRBV25-1,TGTGCCAGCAGTGAATTCTGGGGGCTAGCCGATACGCAGTATTTT,CASSEFWGLADTQYF
TRBJ2-2,TRBD1,.,TRBV10-1,TGCGCCAGCAGTGACCCGACAGGGATGGGTCCCGGGGAGCTGTTTTTT,CASSDPTGMGPGELFF
TRBJ2-1,TRBD1,.,TRBV19,TGTGCCAGTCGGGCCGGACAGGGACCCCAGCATGAGCAGTTCTTC,CASRAGQGPQHEQFF
TRBJ2-1,.,.,TRBV5-5,TGTGCCAGCAGCACCTTAGGGGGAGACTCCTACAATGAGCAGTTCTTC,CASSTLGGDSYNEQFF
TRBJ1-5,.,.,TRBV3-1/TRBV3-2,TGTGCCAGCAGTCGGCTTCCCTGCAATCAGCCCCAGCATTTT,CASSRLPCNQPQHF
TRBJ2-7,.,once,TRBV5-1,TGCGCCAGCAGCTTGGGAACAGGATTCTACGAGCAGTACTTC,CASSLGTGFYEQYF
TRBJ2-1,.,.,TRBV6-2/TRBV6-3,TGTGCCAGCAGTTACGCAGGGAACAATGAGCAGTTCTTC,CASSYAGNNEQFF
TRBJ2-5,TRBD1,.,TRBV7-7,TGTGCTAGCAGCTTAGCGTTTGGTCAGGGGGCAGAGACCCAGTACTTC,CASSLAFGQGAETQYF
TRBJ1-6,.,once,TRBV19,TGTGCCAGTAGTACCCTCGGAGTCGGTCTTAATTCACCCCTCCACTTT,CASSTLGVGLNSPLHF
TRBJ1-6,TRBD1,.,TRBV5-6,TGTGCCAGCGGCGGACAGGGGAATTCACCCCTCCACTTT,CASGGQGNSPLHF
TRBJ1-5,TRBD1,once,TRBV5-1,TGCGCCAGCAGCTTAGGAACAGGGGGAAGCGGCAATCAGCCCCAGCATTTT,CASSLGTGGSGNQPQHF
TRBJ1-5,.,once,TRBV5-1,TGCGCCAGCAGCACGGAGACAGGACCCGATCAGCCCCAGCATTTT,CASSTETGPDQPQHF
TRBJ2-3,.,.,TRBV27,TGTGCCAGCAGTCCCGCCCGGCGAGATACGCAGTATTTT,CASSPARRDTQYF
TRBJ2-7,.,.,TRBV28,TGTGCCAGCACGACCCTCTCCTACGAGCAGTACTTC,CASTTLSYEQYF
TRBJ2-2,.,.,TRBV11-3,TGTGCCAGCAGCTTAGATTTCGCCGGGGGACCGAACACCGGGGAGCTGTTTTTT,CASSLDFAGGPNTGELFF
TRBJ1-3,TRBD1,.,TRBV11-3,TGTGCCAGCAGCTTAGGACAGGGGGGATCCTCTGGAAACACCATATATTTT,CASSLGQGGSSGNTIYF
TRBJ2-3,TRBD1,.,TRBV9,TGTGCCAGCAGCCCGGGACAGGGTCTGGATACGCAGTATTTT,CASSPGQGLDTQYF
TRBJ1-5,TRBD1,.,TRBV19,TGTGCCAGTAGTATAGGAGGGTGGGACAGGGTTAGAGGACAATCAGCCCAGCATTTT,CASSIGGWDRVRGQSAQHF
TRBJ1-6,.,.,TRBV7-2,TGTGCCAGCAGCCTGGATTGGGGGGATTCACCCCTCCACTTT,CASSLDWGDSPLHF
TRBJ2-6,TRBD1,.,TRBV18,TGTGCCAGCTCACCACTAACCGGGACAGGGACCTCTGGGGCCAACGTCCTGACTTTC,CASSPLTGTGTSGANVLTF
TRBJ2-2,.,.,TRBV7-2,TGTGCCAGCAGCTTGGAAGGTTTCGGGGAGCTGTTTTTT,CASSLEGFGELFF
TRBJ1-1,.,.,TRBV7-9,TGTGCCAGCAGCTTAATAGGTGGAGGGAACGAGAACACTGAAGCTTTCTTT,CASSLIGGGNENTEAFF
TRBJ1-2,.,.,TRBV28,TGTGCCACCAAGGACCCGATAGGGTATGGCTACACCTTC,CATKDPIGYGYTF
TRBJ2-3,.,.,TRBV30,TGTGCCTGGAGTGTGGGGTCGACAGATACGCAGTATTTT,CAWSVGSTDTQYF
TRBJ1-5,.,.,TRBV7-7,TGTGCTAGCAGCCCCCCAAGACAGATTCGCAATCAGCCCCAGCATTTT,CASSPPRQIRNQPQHF